This record concerns one T cell receptor (beta chain) sequence. The data were taken from a study of blood T cell repertoires in COVID-19. Across the study: Sources were T cells, B-cell-depleted T cells, or PBMCs; the material itself was cDNA or gDNA.

The CDR3 totals 15 residues. Germline V gene data show CDR1 as MDHEN and CDR2 as SYDVKM. Trimming stripped 1 base from V and 4 bases from J, with 11 bases between. Per the study methods: Reference gene primer amplification gave estimated nucleated cell counts. Here immunoSEQ multiplex PCR was the method, and the copy in TCRdb shows in-frame clones only, minus some. V, J and clone size were drawn from that table, and D and trimming were deduced from the DNA. The sample consists of about 67,000 clones, about 87% of them appearing once. Material for sequencing was peripheral blood. The chain joins TRBV28 to TRBJ1-5; D not resolved. The receptor comes from a man aged 50-59 years with active COVID-19. The chain's CDR3 is CASSLSAILNQPQHF. The CDR3 nucleotides are TGTGCCAGCAGTTTATCAGCGATCCTAAATCAGCCCCAGCATTTT.